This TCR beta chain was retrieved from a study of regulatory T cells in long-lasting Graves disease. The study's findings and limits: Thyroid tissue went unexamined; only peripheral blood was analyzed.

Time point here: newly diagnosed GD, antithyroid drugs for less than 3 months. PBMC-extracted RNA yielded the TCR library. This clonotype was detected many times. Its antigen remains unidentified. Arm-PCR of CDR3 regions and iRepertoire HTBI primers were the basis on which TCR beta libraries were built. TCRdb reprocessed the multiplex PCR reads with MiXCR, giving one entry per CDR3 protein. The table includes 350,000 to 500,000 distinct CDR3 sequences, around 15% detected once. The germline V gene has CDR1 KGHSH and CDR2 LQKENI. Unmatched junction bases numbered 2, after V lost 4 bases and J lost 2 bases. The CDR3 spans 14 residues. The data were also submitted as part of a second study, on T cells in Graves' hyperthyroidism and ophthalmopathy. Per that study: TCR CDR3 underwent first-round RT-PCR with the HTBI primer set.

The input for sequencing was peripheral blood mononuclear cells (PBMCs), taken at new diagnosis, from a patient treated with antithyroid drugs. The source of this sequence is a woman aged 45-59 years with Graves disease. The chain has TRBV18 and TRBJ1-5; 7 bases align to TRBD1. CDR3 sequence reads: CASSRGTGNQPQHF. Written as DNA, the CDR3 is TGTGCCAGCTCACGAGGGACAGGCAATCAGCCCCAGCATTTT.